This T cell receptor (beta chain) derives from a study of blood T cell repertoires in COVID-19 (dated by TCRdb to the early 2020s). With respect to the entire study: Collaborator samples came from the United States, Italy and Spain and covered acute and convalescent phases of COVID-19. The material from the prospective study consisted of cDNA or gDNA derived from T cells, B-cell-depleted T cells, or PBMCs. Subjects who had been exposed to COVID-19, were actively infected with it, or had recovered from it provided the deeply sampled blood TCRbeta repertoires that made up the dataset. The repertoires were made available in a free public database intended to serve as a resource for research on the immune response to SARS-CoV-2. Samples were obtained from the ongoing ImmuneRACE study (first 160 participants) and from over 1,000 subjects provided by 6 global collaborators. Nearly every sample came with metadata listing a de-identified subject ID, COVID-19 status, age in years and sex. Where available, HLA class I and class II types were taken from metadata supplied by the sample provider and were not determined by assay-based typing. What the authors observed across the whole study: How much clinical and demographic metadata was included differed by source and by participant, and the metadata was provided uncurated.

Whole blood was collected in K2EDTA tubes by collaborating institutions according to the institutions' own protocols. Collaborator samples were shipped for TCRbeta analysis as frozen whole blood, isolated PBMCs, or DNA extracted from either sample type. TCRbeta CDR3 regions were amplified from genomic DNA using the immunoSEQ Assay, a bias-controlled multiplex PCR. The published analysis was carried out like this. The number of nucleated cells in each sample was estimated by amplification of reference gene primers within the assay. To quantify the absolute abundance of each unique TCRbeta CDR3 rearrangement, sequence reads were collapsed and filtered. For each sample, productive Simpson clonality was calculated as the square root of Simpson's diversity index across productive rearrangements. TCRdb re-hosts the immuneACCESS table, in-frame sequences only. Its copies lack some clones; in the studies checked, an unresolved V gene accounts for under half of them, and the cause for the rest is not known. D and trimming were read from the DNA, whereas the V and J calls and clone size are those reported in that table. The sample profile shows 150,000 to 200,000 clones; more than 70% of them were found once. 2.5% to 3.5% of the sample goes to the ten largest clones.

This clone was detected only once. No antigen is known for it. Per-base qualities were not stored, and no clone one base away is much larger. Sequencing was performed on peripheral blood. This TCR was sampled from a woman aged 80 or over with active or convalescent COVID-19.

Here the CDR3 is given as CASSQEGEKLFF. The DNA sequence is given as TGTGCCAGCAGCCAGGAAGGTGAAAAACTGTTTTTT. The rearranged chain carries TRBV5-8 and TRBJ1-4; the D gene is not confidently resolved. Relative to germline, V is 4 bases shorter and J is 7 bases shorter, with 8 bases between their ends. CDR1 and CDR2, per the germline V gene, are SGHTS and YDEGEE. The CDR3, cysteine through phenylalanine, is 12 amino acids long. Just CDR3 DNA is preserved here, 36 bases in frame from base 1. The entire variable domain, with the stretches around the CDR3 drawn from the reference TRBV5-8 and TRBJ1-4 proteins, is EAGVTQSPTHLIKTRGQQATLRCSPISGHTSVYWYQQALGLGLQFLLWYDEGEERNRGNFPPRFSGRQFPNYSSELNVNALELEDSALYLCASSQEGEKLFFGSGTQLSVL.